This T cell receptor beta chain was captured by sequencing in a study of blood T cells in healthy people across ages. Alongside a J-beta primer mix, a sample-barcoded 5' primer served in a second PCR lasting roughly 6 to 12 cycles. TCRdb re-derived calls from the 5' RACE reads in MiXCR, one entry per CDR3 protein. The data show around 820,000 distinct CDR3 sequences, with 20% to 25% seen just once and around 3.6% held by the top ten. Caucasian, healthy and from Russia, the donors were aged between about 6 and 100. Germline CDR1 reads SQVTM; CDR2 reads ANQGSEA. The ends lost 4 bases at V and 4 bases at J; junction bases unmatched: 10. This CDR3 spans 16 amino acids. The sample was also reused in another study, on T cells of mothers and their children. From that second work: It was related mother-child pairs that showed slightly higher overlap than unrelated pairs, without reaching significance.

The chain is built from TRBV29-1 and TRBJ2-5; 12 bases line up with TRBD1. The sequence derives from a boy younger than 18 in good health. Sequencing was performed on blood. The CDR3 loop reads CSVVGTGGLLGETQYF. CDR3 sequence (DNA): TGCAGCGTTGTAGGGACAGGGGGCCTTTTGGGAGAGACCCAGTACTTC.